The clone carrying this TCR beta chain was seen ten or more times. Its specificity is unknown. This entry comes from a study of early T cells in non-severe SARS-CoV-2 infection. Overall study: Sequencing input comprised bulk RNA from unsorted whole blood; chain pairing was not available.

Overall study results and limits: Clonotype matching in VDJdb favored anti-spike CD8 responses and did not capture private and CD4 specificities.

The CDR3 consists of 14 residues. Germline assignment: CDR1 SQVTM and CDR2 ANQGSEA. V was cut by 3 bases and J by 6 bases, with 18 bases left in between. Tagging with unique molecular identifiers was applied to individual cDNA molecules. One entry per CDR3 protein, called by TCRdb with MiXCR from the 5' RACE reads. The data contain 68,000 or so distinct CDR3 sequences, 10% to 15% of them seen just once; the ten biggest clones take up about 1.7%. V usage is TRBV29-1 and J usage is TRBJ2-7, with TRBD1 as a possible D gene (6 bases). What was sequenced was whole blood. The TCR sequence derives from an adult who was a healthcare worker with PCR-confirmed SARS-CoV-2 infection or an uninfected control (not recorded which). For the CDR3, the DNA is TGCAGCGTTGAGGGATCTGGGGGCTTCAGCGAGCAGTACTTC. As protein: CSVEGSGGFSEQYF.